A single sample is the source of the 30 T cell receptor beta chains below, sequenced in a study of cytomegalovirus exposure and HLA in healthy donors. Vbeta (60) and Jbeta (13) primers were used in the PCR. TCRdb's table, derived via immunoSEQ multiplex PCR, lists solely in-frame clones and lacks some. This table holds about 200,000 clones, 85% found once. Sequencing input: PBMCs. The source is a woman aged 45-60 years in good health and CMV-seronegative.

This clone occurred once. The V call is TRBV9, the J call TRBJ2-2; the D gene is possibly TRBD1 (5 bases). Trimming took off 4 bases at V and 3 bases at J, with 10 bases between the two ends. CDR1 and CDR2 (germline): SGDLS, YYNGEE. CDR3 size: 14 residues. The CDR3 DNA sequence: TGTGCCAGCAGCCCGACAGTTTACACCGGGGAGCTGTTTTTT. It encodes CASSPTVYTGELFF.

As DNA, the CDR3 is TGTGCCAGCAGCCCAACTCCTAGCGACCCCTACAATGAGCAGTTCTTC. Translated: CASSPTPSDPYNEQFF. V gene TRBV28 combines with J gene TRBJ2-1; D might be TRBD2 (6 bases). Germline values: CDR1 MDHEN, CDR2 SYDVKM. V was clipped by 6 bases and J by 2 bases, with 17 bases between them. This CDR3 is 16 amino acids long.

The sample holds a few counts of this clone. CDR3: CASSTRGGSYNEQFF. The CDR3 nucleotides read TGTGCCAGTAGTACCAGGGGCGGCTCCTACAATGAGCAGTTCTTC. The rearrangement joins TRBV19 to TRBJ2-1; maybe TRBD1 (6 bases). Germline V gene sequence: CDR1 LNHDA, CDR2 SQIVND (reference sequence). Trimming removed 4 bases at V and 0 bases at J, with 10 bases between. The CDR3 extends over 15 amino acids. The whole variable domain, remainder taken from reference TRBV19 and TRBJ2-1, is DGGITQSPKYLFRKEGQNVTLSCEQNLNHDAMYWYRQDPGQGLRLIYYSQIVNDFQKGDIAEGYSVSREKKESFPLTVTSAQKNPTAFYLCASSTRGGSYNEQFFGPGTRLTVL.

This chain connects TRBV10-1 to TRBJ2-6, with a tentative D call TRBD1 (5 bases). Germline V gene sequence: CDR1 WNHNN, CDR2 SYGVQD (reference sequence). Trimming took 4 bases from V and 0 from J, leaving 16 bases between them. The CDR3 has 18 residues. Here the CDR3 reads CASSVRGMGFSGANVLTF. The DNA for the CDR3 is TGCGCCAGCAGTGTTAGGGGTATGGGGTTCTCTGGGGCCAACGTCCTGACTTTC.

The chain is built from TRBV7-2 and TRBJ2-7; D is possibly TRBD2 (5 bases). CDR1 is SGHTA and CDR2 is FQGNSA in the germline V gene. V dropped 1 base and J dropped 3 bases, with 10 bases sitting between them. The CDR3 extends over 14 amino acids. This CDR3 reads CASSLVLGDYEQYF. The CDR3 bases are TGTGCCAGCAGCTTAGTCTTGGGAGACTACGAGCAGTACTTC.

This clone appeared a single time. The J gene is TRBJ1-1, the V gene TRBV30; D is possibly TRBD1 (5 bases). Germline V lookup: CDR1 GTSNPN, CDR2 SVGIG (reference sequence). Trimming removed 4 bases from V and 2 bases from J, with 8 bases in between. The CDR3 has 12 residues. Here the CDR3 reads CAWMDINTEAFF. As DNA, the CDR3 is TGTGCCTGGATGGACATTAACACTGAAGCTTTCTTT. Combining the CDR3 with reference TRBV30 and TRBJ1-1 gives the whole variable domain SQTIHQWPATLVQPVGSPLSLECTVEGTSNPNLYWYRQAAGRGLQLLFYSVGIGQISSEVPQNLSASRPQDRQFILSSKKLLLSDSGFYLCAWMDINTEAFFGQGTRLTVV.

The chain recombines TRBV4-3 with TRBJ1-1; maybe TRBD1 (6 bases). This CDR3 comprises 16 residues. With 0 bases removed from V and 2 bases from J, the gap between germline ends came to 13 bases. Germline CDR1 and CDR2: LGHNA and YSLEER. The CDR3 loop is CASSQDGAGANTEAFF. The CDR3 nucleotides are TGCGCCAGCAGCCAAGATGGGGCAGGGGCAAACACTGAAGCTTTCTTT.

The gene calls are TRBV4-2 and TRBJ1-2; D uncertain. The CDR3 is 14 amino acids. The germline V gene has CDR1 LGHNA and CDR2 YNFKEQ. Between the trimmed V and J ends, which lost 0 bases and 8 bases, there was a span of 13 bases. The CDR3 loop is CASSQDKYTAGYTF. CDR3 nucleotide sequence: TGTGCCAGCAGCCAAGATAAATACACAGCAGGCTACACCTTC.

The chain recombines TRBV5-1 with TRBJ2-7, with 12 bases identical to TRBD2. The CDR3 consists of 18 residues. V was pared by 1 base and J by 0 bases, with 8 bases of the junction left unmatched. Germline-derived CDR1 and CDR2 are SGHRS and YFSETQ. DNA for the CDR3: TGCGCCAGCAGCTTGAGGCTAGCGGGAGGGTCCTACTCCTACGAGCAGTACTTC. Its translation is CASSLRLAGGSYSYEQYF.

V and J are TRBV4-1 and TRBJ2-1; D is undetermined. Germline-derived CDR1 and CDR2 are MGHRA and YSYEKL. V was clipped by 3 bases and J by 3 bases, with 24 bases between them. The CDR3 extends over 19 amino acids. The CDR3 coding sequence is TGCGCCAGCAGCCAGCTCCAGATCGCCCTCTTTCCCCTCTACAATGAGCAGTTCTTC. Protein sequence: CASSQLQIALFPLYNEQFF.

This clone has only one observation. V gene TRBV19 combines with J gene TRBJ2-5; D unclear. V lost 1 base and J lost 2, with 14 bases in between. The CDR3 runs 16 residues. Germline V gives CDR1 LNHDA, CDR2 SQIVND (reference sequence). The CDR3 protein is CASSIGRWRSQETQYF. CDR3 sequence (DNA): TGTGCCAGTAGTATAGGAAGATGGCGGAGTCAAGAGACCCAGTACTTC.

The V gene is TRBV19, the J gene TRBJ1-5; tentative D call: TRBD1 (5 bases). The germline gives CDR1 LNHDA, CDR2 SQIVND (reference sequence). The ends were cut back, 6 bases at V and 0 bases at J, with 18 bases in the middle. The CDR3 extends over 17 amino acids. This CDR3 reads CASSQGDGLYSNQPQHF. Here the CDR3 DNA reads TGTGCCAGTAGCCAAGGGGACGGACTATATAGCAATCAGCCCCAGCATTTT.

The gene calls are TRBV13 and TRBJ2-2, with 13 bases identical to TRBD2. This CDR3 region has 19 residues. Trimming removed 3 bases from V and 0 bases from J; junction bases left unmatched: 7. CDR1 PRHDT and CDR2 FYEKMQ come from the germline V gene (reference sequence). The CDR3 bases are TGTGCCAGCAGCTTGGGACTAGCGGGGACCCTCGCGAACACCGGGGAGCTGTTTTTT. Protein product: CASSLGLAGTLANTGELFF.

This clone was observed once. The junction departs from the called germline gene at one end, perhaps through a read error. This CDR3 reads CASSRSASSYNKQFF. In DNA form, the CDR3 reads TGTGCCAGCAGCCGAAGCGCGAGCTCCTACAATAAGCAGTTCTTC. The chain uses TRBV6-5 and TRBJ2-1; D remains ambiguous. Germline V gives CDR1 MNHEY, CDR2 SVGAGI. The CDR3 is 15 residues long.

The chain links TRBV10-2 to TRBJ1-5, with 10 nucleotides matching TRBD1. After removal of 6 bases from V and 5 bases from J, the junction contained 10 bases not matched to a gene. The germline CDR1 and CDR2 sequences are WSHSY and SAAADI. The CDR3 length is 16 residues. The CDR3 sequence: CASRGFGGTGDQPQHF. In DNA, the CDR3 is TGCGCCAGCAGAGGGTTTGGTGGGACAGGGGATCAGCCCCAGCATTTT.

Comments on this clone: This same CDR3 is encoded by further DNA sequences in the sample. V and J are TRBV27 and TRBJ2-7, with D possibly matching TRBD2 (7 bases). CDR3 length: 18 residues. CDR1 is MNHEY and CDR2 is SMNVEV in the germline V gene (reference sequence). Trimming left V 2 bases short and J 0 bases short, with 20 bases between. This CDR3 is CASSLRGGVYPVSYEQYF. The CDR3 coding sequence is TGTGCCAGCAGTTTAAGGGGGGGGGTGTACCCCGTCTCCTACGAGCAGTACTTC.

This chain joins TRBV7-2 and TRBJ1-2; 8 bases agree with TRBD1. There are 12 residues in the CDR3. Germline CDR1 and CDR2: SGHTA and FQGNSA. J was trimmed by 8 bases and V by 5 bases; bases with no gene match: 4. CDR3 loop: CASSPGQGGYTF. The DNA for the CDR3 is TGTGCCAGCAGCCCTGGACAGGGCGGCTACACCTTC.

The chain recombines TRBV19 with TRBJ1-5; 10 bases map to TRBD1. This CDR3 region has 17 residues. The trim removed 6 bases at V and 3 bases at J, leaving 11 bases unmatched. In germline, CDR1 is LNHDA, CDR2 SQIVND (reference sequence). The CDR3 sequence: CASRGGRGQGTNQPQHF. The CDR3, as DNA: TGTGCCAGTAGGGGCGGCAGGGGACAGGGGACCAATCAGCCCCAGCATTTT.

In the case of this clone: Other nucleotide sequences in the sample specify the same CDR3. V usage is TRBV5-1 and J usage is TRBJ2-5; D is unclear. CDR1 and CDR2 from the germline V gene are SGHRS and YFSETQ. There are 14 residues in the CDR3. Trimming took off 0 bases at V and 0 bases at J, with 6 bases between the two ends. The DNA for the CDR3 is TGCGCCAGCAGCTTGGCCGGGTACCAAGAGACCCAGTACTTC. Amino acids: CASSLAGYQETQYF.

V and J are TRBV5-4 and TRBJ2-1; TRBD2 aligns across 10 bases. There are 15 residues in the CDR3. The J segment lost 6 bases and the V segment lost 2 bases, leaving 5 bases of the junction unmatched. Germline V gene sequence: CDR1 SGHNT, CDR2 YYREEE (reference sequence). In DNA, the CDR3 is TGTGCCAGCAGCTTTCGGACTAGCGGTTTCAATGAGCAGTTCTTC. As protein: CASSFRTSGFNEQFF.

The V gene is TRBV11-1, the J gene TRBJ1-1; D unclear. The CDR3 spans 13 residues. V lost 5 bases and J 5 bases, leaving 12 bases between the germline ends. Germline V gives CDR1 SGHAT, CDR2 FQDESV (reference sequence). The CDR3 sequence: CASSPGKLTEAFF. CDR3 DNA sequence: TGTGCCAGCAGCCCCGGGAAGCTAACTGAAGCTTTCTTT.

This sequence joins TRBV27 and TRBJ2-7, with D maybe TRBD1 (7 bases). The CDR3 spans 14 residues. Germline-derived CDR1 and CDR2 are MNHEY and SMNVEV (reference sequence). Deletions cut 4 bases from V and 1 base from J, with 11 bases between. CDR3 bases: TGTGCCAGCAGTTCACAGGGGAGGTCCTACGAGCAGTACTTC. It translates to CASSSQGRSYEQYF.

The chain joins TRBV6-6 to TRBJ2-7; TRBD2 matches at 7 bases. V lost 8 bases, J lost 4 bases, and 11 bases stayed unmatched. The CDR3 has 14 residues. The germline CDR1 and CDR2 sequences are MNHNY and SVGAGI (reference sequence). The CDR3 nucleotides read TGTGCCAGCGGAACCATGGCGGGAGTGTACGAGCAGTACTTC. Protein product: CASGTMAGVYEQYF.

This clone was observed a single time. At one end the junction does not follow the germline gene, possibly because of a read error. The rearrangement joins TRBV10-3 to TRBJ2-5, with a weak D call TRBD1 (6 bases). This CDR3 spans 15 amino acids. Germline V CDR1 and CDR2: ENHRY, SYGVKD. The CDR3: CAINESGQYQETQYF. In nucleotides, the CDR3 is TGTGCCATCAATGAGTCAGGACAGTACCAAGAGACCCAGTACTTC.

The V call is TRBV6-1, the J call TRBJ2-1, with unresolved D. Germline V CDR1 and CDR2: MNHNS, SASEGT. The CDR3 covers 18 residues. The ends were cut back, 4 bases at V and 1 base at J, with 20 bases in the middle. The CDR3 spells CASSVGQVVSSSYNEQFF. The CDR3 DNA reads as TGTGCCAGCAGTGTTGGGCAGGTTGTATCCTCTTCCTACAATGAGCAGTTCTTC.

The CDR3 DNA follows: TGTGCCAGCAGCGTACTGACTAGCGGGAGTAGTGAGCAGTTCTTC. Encoded protein: CASSVLTSGSSEQFF. The J gene is TRBJ2-1, the V gene TRBV9, with 12 bases that match TRBD2. The junction had 5 bases not matched to a gene; V was cut back by 1 base and J by 9 bases. The CDR3 length is 15 residues. Germline V gene lookup returns CDR1 SGDLS and CDR2 YYNGEE.

There are a few counts of this clone. The chain combines TRBV9 with TRBJ2-3, with D perhaps matching TRBD1 (5 bases). The CDR3 is 14 residues long. With 3 bases removed from V and 6 bases from J, the gap between germline ends came to 14 bases. Looked up from germline, CDR1 is SGDLS and CDR2 is YYNGEE. CDR3 bases: TGTGCCAGCAGCGAGGGTAGGGGCCGTGATACGCAGTATTTT. Translation gives CASSEGRGRDTQYF.

The chain employs TRBV15 and TRBJ2-5; 7 nucleotides line up with TRBD1. The CDR3 is 13 residues long. The junction had 2 bases not matched to a gene; V was cut back by 5 bases and J by 2 bases. Per the germline V gene, CDR1 is LNHNV and CDR2 is YYDKDF (reference sequence). Here the CDR3 reads CATSPGQQETQYF. As DNA, the CDR3 is TGTGCCACCAGCCCGGGACAGCAAGAGACCCAGTACTTC.

The chain links TRBV6-5 to TRBJ2-2; D may be TRBD1 (6 bases). CDR3 length: 16 amino acids. Trimming took off 4 bases at V and 5 bases at J, with 17 bases between the two ends. Germline assignment: CDR1 MNHEY and CDR2 SVGAGI. CDR3: CASSWPNRERTGELFF. The CDR3 DNA reads TGTGCCAGCAGTTGGCCCAACAGGGAGAGGACCGGGGAGCTGTTTTTT.

V and J are TRBV11-2 and TRBJ1-2; TRBD1 matches at 8 bases. This CDR3 contains 15 residues. V was pared by 6 bases and J by 7 bases, with 13 bases of the junction left unmatched. The germline V gene encodes CDR1 SGHAT and CDR2 FQNNGV. The CDR3 DNA follows: TGTGCCAGCAGTCACTACTCGGACAGGGAGTCTGGCTACACCTTC. It specifies CASSHYSDRESGYTF.